This T cell receptor beta chain was sequenced for a study of T cell responses to AZD1222 COVID-19 vaccine listed by TCRdb under 2021. Regarding the study in general: AZD1222 recipients with second doses at about 4 weeks or about 12 weeks were pooled, because spike-specific TCR depth and breadth did not differ between schedules. TCR sequencing covered fewer than 250 trial participants: 207 given two doses of AZD1222 and 26 given two doses of MenACWY control vaccine. Trial participants were enrolled by age into 18-55, 56-69 and 70-plus year subgroups, with roughly 160, 29 and 62 TCR-sequenced participants respectively.

The investigation overall reported the following: Spike-specific TCR breadth and depth rose significantly after two AZD1222 doses compared with day 0 and with MenACWY recipients. The 56-69-year group was small, and its depth increase did not reach significance, likely because of low power. Conclusions about previously exposed vaccinees are limited, since just a handful of AZD1222 recipients were seropositive for SARS-CoV-2 at baseline. The vaccine-associated CD4 TCRs covered the entire spike protein, and the dominant responses fell in regions 160-218 and 743-854. Because no day 14 peak-response samples were available, repertoires were characterized only after the peak T cell response. Participants were mostly white British and included more females than males, and it was suggested by the authors that clonal diversity may have been underestimated. Nearly half of unique spike-specific TCRs reportedly recognized epitopes outside regions mutated in the B.1.351 and B.1.1.7 variants.

The CDR3 regions of human TCRbeta chains were analyzed by immunosequencing. The authors' pipeline ran thus. TCRs in the repertoires were compared against a reference library of SARS-CoV-2-specific TCRs that had been generated with the MIRA antigen-specificity platform. Breadth was defined as the fraction of unique TCRs that were SARS-CoV-2-associated, and depth was defined as the fraction of total T cells that were SARS-CoV-2-associated. Using the MIRA data, every spike-specific TCR was mapped to the spike region that the TCR reacted to and assigned to either a CD4 or a CD8 class. Log10-transformed breadth and depth values were compared by one-way ANOVA with Sidak's multiple comparisons tests. This is the immuneACCESS table as TCRdb keeps it, with only in-frame sequences that have V and J called. A part of the clones is gone; compared with another copy, unresolved V genes explain less than half, and the rest is unexplained. V and J calls and clone size are given by that table; D and trimming were obtained from the DNA. Across this sample there are about 110,000 clones, with about 80% seen only once. 9.4% of the sample is in the top ten clones.

The time point label, as the study defines it: baseline before first vaccination. Samples from vaccinated people were obtained from the UK trials COV001 and COV002, which included a single-blind randomized controlled phase 2/3 trial of AZD1222 (ChAdOx1 nCoV-19) in healthy adults. For TCRbeta chain sequencing, PBMC samples were collected from trial participants at day 0 and at day 28 after the second dose. A note on this clone: What this receptor recognizes is not known. No much larger clone is present one base from it, and per-base qualities are unavailable.

Taken from the germline V gene, the CDR1 and CDR2 loops are SGHVS and FNYEAQ. The CDR3 runs 13 amino acids, cysteine and phenylalanine included. Only the CDR3 portion is preserved as DNA: 39 bases, with reading frame beginning at the first base. Trimming takes 11 bases off V and 2 bases off J; junction bases not matched to a gene: 8. The chain employs TRBV7-6 and TRBJ2-7; the central 8 bases match TRBD2. This receptor was obtained from an adult in good health. The input for sequencing was peripheral blood, taken on day 0 of AZD1222 vaccination. The encoded CDR3 is CASGRGGPYEQYF. The DNA reads TGTGCCTCCGGGAGGGGCGGCCCCTACGAGCAGTACTTC. Extended through the reference TRBV7-6 and TRBJ2-7 proteins, this CDR3 yields the full variable domain: GAGVSQSPRYKVTKRGQDVALRCDPISGHVSLYWYRQALGQGPEFLTYFNYEAQQDKSGLPNDRFSAERPEGSISTLTIQRTEQRDSAMYRCASGRGGPYEQYFGPGTRLTVT.